One and the same sample provided the 16 T cell receptor beta chains below, sequenced in a study of cytomegalovirus exposure and HLA in healthy donors. The PCR used 60 Vbeta and 13 Jbeta primers. Repertoires were generated with immunoSEQ multiplex PCR, while TCRdb's copy carries only in-frame clones and drops some. This table has tens of thousands of clones, about two thirds appearing once. Specimen: PBMCs. These receptors all come from a human donor in good health.

The gene calls are TRBV6-1 and TRBJ2-1; D possibly corresponds to TRBD1 (6 bases). Looked up from germline, CDR1 is MNHNS and CDR2 is SASEGT. V dropped 4 bases and J dropped 3 bases, with 16 bases sitting between them. This CDR3 is 16 amino acids long. The CDR3 region has the DNA TGTGCCAGCAGTGCCGGTGTGGGGGCCAACTACAATGAGCAGTTCTTC. It is translated as CASSAGVGANYNEQFF.

This chain joins TRBV5-5 and TRBJ1-2, with D perhaps matching TRBD1 (6 bases). The germline CDR1 and CDR2 sequences are SGHKS and YYEKEE (reference sequence). The CDR3 covers 16 residues. V dropped 4 bases and J dropped 4 bases, with 20 bases sitting between them. The DNA for the CDR3 is TGTGCCAGCAGCCTTACGGGGGGGGGCCGCTTCTATGGCTACACCTTC. Protein: CASSLTGGGRFYGYTF.

This clone has just a few counts. The chain uses TRBV19 and TRBJ1-2, with D maybe TRBD1 (6 bases). This CDR3 region has 13 residues. Germline lookup yields CDR1 LNHDA and CDR2 SQIVND (reference sequence). V lost 3 bases and J lost 7, with 12 bases in between. The CDR3 protein is CASSIRGASGYTF. In DNA, the CDR3 is TGTGCCAGTAGTATCAGGGGCGCGTCTGGCTACACCTTC.

This clone was observed a few times. The chain uses TRBV5-4 and TRBJ1-2; 8 nucleotides align to TRBD1. The CDR3 runs to 13 residues. Germline CDR1 reads SGHNT; CDR2 reads YYREEE (reference sequence). V gave up 0 bases and J gave up 8 bases; unmatched junction bases: 3. The CDR3: CASSLGRGQGYTF. The CDR3 coding sequence is TGTGCCAGCAGCTTGGGCAGGGGGCAAGGCTACACCTTC. Supplemented by reference TRBV5-4 and TRBJ1-2, the full variable domain reads ETGVTQSPTHLIKTRGQQVTLRCSSQSGHNTVSWYQQALGQGPQFIFQYYREEENGRGNFPPRFSGLQFPNYSSELNVNALELDDSALYLCASSLGRGQGYTFGSGTRLTVV.

The genes are TRBV30 and TRBJ2-7; a possible D gene is TRBD1 (6 bases). Germline V gene data show CDR1 as GTSNPN and CDR2 as SVGIG (reference sequence). The CDR3 covers 13 residues. The V end was cut by 3 bases, the J end by 3 bases, with 12 bases between. The DNA for the CDR3 is TGTGCCTGGAGGGGGGCAGGGGTCTACGAGCAGTACTTC. This encodes CAWRGAGVYEQYF.

CDR3 in DNA: TGTGCCAGTAGTACCTCAGGGTACGAGCAGTACTTC. It codes for CASSTSGYEQYF. This chain links TRBV19 with TRBJ2-7; TRBD1 is a possible D gene (5 bases). Trimming removed 4 bases from V and 4 bases from J, with 8 bases in between. Germline CDR1 and CDR2: LNHDA and SQIVND (reference sequence). This CDR3 region has 12 residues.

This clone occurred once. This chain connects TRBV18 to TRBJ2-1; TRBD1 matches at 9 bases. The CDR3 has 16 amino acids. V trimming: 5 bases; J trimming: 5 bases; junction bases outside the gene matches: 10. Germline CDR1 KGHSH, CDR2 LQKENI. CDR3 DNA sequence: TGTGCCAGCTCAGTTATAACAGGGGGCACGGACAATGAGCAGTTCTTC. Amino acid sequence: CASSVITGGTDNEQFF.

The chain is built from TRBV7-2 and TRBJ1-1; D is perhaps TRBD1 (5 bases). The germline V and J ends were trimmed by 3 bases and 5 bases, with 7 bases remaining between them. Germline lookup yields CDR1 SGHTA and CDR2 FQGNSA. The CDR3 has 12 residues. CDR3 loop: CASSFHRTEAFF. Here the CDR3 DNA reads TGTGCCAGCAGCTTCCACAGGACTGAAGCTTTCTTT.

The chain recombines TRBV11-2 with TRBJ1-2; TRBD1 matches 7 bases. Trimming at V came to 0 bases and at J to 2 bases, leaving 3 bases not matched to a gene. The germline gives CDR1 SGHAT, CDR2 FQNNGV. CDR3 length: 15 amino acids. The CDR3 region is CASSLEGGPNYGYTF. The CDR3 nucleotides are TGTGCCAGCAGCTTAGAAGGGGGCCCAAACTATGGCTACACCTTC.

There are a few counts of this clone. The rearrangement joins TRBV5-8 to TRBJ1-4; D is ambiguous. The CDR3 contains 16 residues. Germline assignment: CDR1 SGHTS and CDR2 YDEGEE. The V end was cut by 4 bases, the J end by 0 bases, with 13 bases between. The CDR3, as DNA: TGTGCCAGCAGCCCGGGAGGGCGTGCAACTAATGAAAAACTGTTTTTT. This gives the protein CASSPGGRATNEKLFF.

V is TRBV7-6 and J is TRBJ1-1; 7 bases align to TRBD1. Looked up from germline, CDR1 is SGHVS and CDR2 is FNYEAQ. With V trimmed by 5 bases and J by 1 base, 4 bases remained unmatched. This CDR3 has 14 residues. The CDR3 DNA sequence: TGTGCCAGCAGCCCGGGACAGAGGAACACTGAAGCTTTCTTT. This sequence encodes CASSPGQRNTEAFF.

The V and J genes are TRBV28 and TRBJ1-1; D is uncertain. V was trimmed by 6 bases and J by 6 bases, leaving 20 bases between them. The CDR3 consists of 15 residues. The germline V gene encodes CDR1 MDHEN and CDR2 SYDVKM. The CDR3: CASSSGGILSAEAFF. CDR3 DNA: TGTGCCAGCAGCTCCGGCGGCATACTTAGCGCTGAAGCTTTCTTT.

The chain is built from TRBV19 and TRBJ2-7; 10 bases map to TRBD1. The CDR3 runs 16 residues. CDR1 LNHDA and CDR2 SQIVND come from the germline V gene (reference sequence). Losses at the gene ends were 6 bases for V and 3 bases for J; bases not matched to a gene: 11. The CDR3 nucleotides read TGTGCCAGTAGGGACCGGGACAGGGGACGGGACTACGAGCAGTACTTC. Its translation is CASRDRDRGRDYEQYF.

The J gene is TRBJ1-1, the V gene TRBV12-5; D uncertain. Trimming took 1 base from V and 7 from J, leaving 10 bases between them. This CDR3 region has 13 residues. CDR1 is LGHNT, CDR2 FRNRAP, per germline. The CDR3 region has the DNA TGTGCTAGTGGTTTGGGAACGATTAGTGAAGCTTTCTTT. Protein: CASGLGTISEAFF. The whole variable domain, remainder taken from reference TRBV12-5 and TRBJ1-1, is DARVTQTPRHKVTEMGQEVTMRCQPILGHNTVFWYRQTMMQGLELLAYFRNRAPLDDSGMPKDRFSAEMPDATLATLKIQPSEPRDSAVYFCASGLGTISEAFFGQGTRLTVV.

This clone was seen once. The chain couples TRBV6-1 to TRBJ2-3, with a tentative D call TRBD2 (5 bases). Deletions cut 0 bases from V and 2 bases from J, with 12 bases between. The CDR3 has 16 amino acids. The germline V gene encodes CDR1 MNHNS and CDR2 SASEGT. CDR3 coding DNA: TGTGCCAGCAGTGAAGCGGACGGGGAGCTCACAGATACGCAGTATTTT. Translation: CASSEADGELTDTQYF.

This clone was picked up a small number of times. CDR3 protein: CASSLSTSGGLQFF. The DNA of the CDR3 is TGTGCCAGCAGCTTATCGACTAGCGGGGGCCTCCAGTTCTTC. The chain couples TRBV7-6 to TRBJ2-1; 12 nucleotides line up with TRBD2. This CDR3 has 14 amino acids. The germline V gene encodes CDR1 SGHVS and CDR2 FNYEAQ. V lost 2 bases to trimming and J lost 13 bases; unmatched junction nucleotides: 6.